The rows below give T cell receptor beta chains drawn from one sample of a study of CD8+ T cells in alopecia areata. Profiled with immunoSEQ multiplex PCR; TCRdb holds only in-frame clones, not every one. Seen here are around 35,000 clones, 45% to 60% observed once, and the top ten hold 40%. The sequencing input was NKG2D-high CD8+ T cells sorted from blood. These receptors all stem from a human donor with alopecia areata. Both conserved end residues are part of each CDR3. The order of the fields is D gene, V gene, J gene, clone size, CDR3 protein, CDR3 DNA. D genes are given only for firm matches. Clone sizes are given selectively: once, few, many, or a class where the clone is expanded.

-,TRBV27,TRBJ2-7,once,CASAPPGRRFSYEQYF,TGTGCCAGCGCACCCCCGGGGAGACGATTCTCCTACGAGCAGTACTTC
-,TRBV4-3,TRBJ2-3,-,CASSQDRRASTDTQYF,TGCGCCAGCAGCCAAGATCGTCGGGCTAGCACAGATACGCAGTATTTT
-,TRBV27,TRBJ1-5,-,CASSFTVEQPQHF,TGTGCCAGCAGTTTCACAGTCGAGCAGCCCCAGCATTTT
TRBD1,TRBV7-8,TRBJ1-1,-,CASSLGHRGEAFF,TGTGCCAGCAGCTTAGGACACAGGGGAGAAGCTTTCTTT
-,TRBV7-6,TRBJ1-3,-,CASRAQGSGNTIYF,TGTGCCAGCAGGGCCCAGGGATCTGGAAACACCATATATTTT
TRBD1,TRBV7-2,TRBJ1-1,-,CASSLHKGALKNTEAFF,TGTGCCAGCAGCTTACACAAGGGGGCCCTGAAGAACACTGAAGCTTTCTTT
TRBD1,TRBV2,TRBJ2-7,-,CASSEADRGYHF,TGTGCCAGCAGTGAAGCGGACAGGGGATACCACTTC
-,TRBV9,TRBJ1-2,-,CASSVDGPSGYTF,TGTGCCAGCTCTGTGGACGGGCCGAGTGGCTACACCTTC
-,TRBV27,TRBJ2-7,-,CASSLSSSHEQYF,TGTGCCAGCAGTTTATCGTCCAGTCACGAGCAGTACTTC
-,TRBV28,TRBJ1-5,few,CASSLTLGHQPQHF,TGTGCCAGCAGTTTAACACTAGGCCATCAGCCCCAGCATTTT
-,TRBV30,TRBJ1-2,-,CAWSVRTSGIYGYTF,TGTGCCTGGAGTGTACGGACCTCAGGGATCTATGGCTACACCTTC
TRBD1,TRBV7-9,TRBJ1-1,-,CASSLGTGGHRTEAFF,TGTGCCAGCAGCTTAGGGACAGGGGGACATCGGACTGAAGCTTTCTTT
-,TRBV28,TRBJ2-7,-,CASGPYEQYF,TGTGCTAGCGGACCATACGAGCAGTACTTC
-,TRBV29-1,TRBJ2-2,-,CSVANLRGTGELFF,TGCAGCGTTGCAAATCTCCGGGGCACCGGGGAGCTGTTTTTT
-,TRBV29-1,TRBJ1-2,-,CSVEDPDGQNYGYTF,TGCAGCGTTGAAGATCCCGACGGACAGAACTATGGCTACACCTTC
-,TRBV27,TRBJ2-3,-,CASTTTLDSRAADTQYF,TGTGCCAGCACCACTACGCTCGACTCCCGGGCCGCAGATACGCAGTATTTT
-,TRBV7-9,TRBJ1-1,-,CASSSITVNTEAFF,TGTGCCAGCAGCTCAATCACGGTGAACACTGAAGCTTTCTTT
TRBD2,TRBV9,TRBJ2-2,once,CASISGLAGDFGELFF,TGTGCCAGCATTTCCGGACTAGCGGGAGATTTCGGGGAGCTGTTTTTT
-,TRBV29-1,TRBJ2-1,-,CSGRTLNNEQFF,TGCAGCGGACGGACTCTGAACAATGAGCAGTTCTTC
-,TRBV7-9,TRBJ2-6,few,CASSRSSGANVLTF,TGTGCCAGCAGTCGGAGCTCTGGGGCCAACGTCCTGACTTTC
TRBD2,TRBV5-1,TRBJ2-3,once,CASSPGGTQYF,TGCGCCAGCAGCCCGGGGGGGACGCAGTATTTT
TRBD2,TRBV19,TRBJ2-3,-,CASSWDYGGTDTQYF,TGTGCCAGTAGCTGGGACTACGGGGGCACAGATACGCAGTATTTT
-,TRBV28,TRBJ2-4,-,CATAEGRVVIQYF,TGTGCCACCGCGGAGGGGCGGGTGGTCATTCAGTACTTC
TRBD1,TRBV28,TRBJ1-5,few,CASDRDAQPQHF,TGTGCCAGCGACAGGGACGCTCAGCCCCAGCATTTT
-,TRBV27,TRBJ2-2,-,CASSLRPLGTGELFF,TGTGCCAGCAGTTTGCGGCCCCTGGGCACCGGGGAGCTGTTTTTT
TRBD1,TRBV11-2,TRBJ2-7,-,CASSWDSSYEQYF,TGTGCCAGCAGCTGGGACAGCTCCTACGAGCAGTACTTC
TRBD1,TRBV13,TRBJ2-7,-,CASSLGQGAYEQYF,TGTGCCAGCAGCTTAGGACAGGGGGCCTACGAGCAGTACTTC
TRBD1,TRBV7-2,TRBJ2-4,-,CASSLMGQPEIQYF,TGTGCCAGCAGCTTAATGGGACAGCCCGAAATTCAGTACTTC
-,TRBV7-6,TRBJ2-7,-,CASSLLRGGHEQYF,TGTGCCAGCAGCTTACTGCGGGGCGGCCACGAGCAGTACTTC
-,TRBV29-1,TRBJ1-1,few,CRGWQPNTEAFF,TGCAGGGGGTGGCAGCCGAACACTGAAGCTTTCTTT
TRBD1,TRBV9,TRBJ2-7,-,CASSAGTGEQYF,TGTGCCAGCAGCGCCGGGACAGGGGAGCAGTACTTC